The TCR beta chain described here comes from a study of human T cells and chemical hapten exposure. CDR3 size: 13 residues. Germline CDR1 and CDR2: MNHEY and SMNVEV (reference sequence). V lost 5 bases to trimming and J lost 3 bases; unmatched junction nucleotides: 4. TCRdb re-called the RACE reads through MiXCR, storing one row per CDR3 protein. The repertoire has 300,000 to 450,000 distinct CDR3 sequences, approximately 5% of them found once; the top ten carry just over 2.5%. This clonotype was detected only a few times. Time point reported: pre-sensitization, week 0. Treatment noted: therapeutic diphenylcyclopropenone sensitization with weekly scalp DPC.

The gene calls are TRBV27 and TRBJ2-7, with 7 bases that match TRBD2. This material consisted of whole blood, taken in connection with sensitization to the hapten diphenylcyclopropenone (DPC). The sequence derives from a woman aged 50 to 65 with alopecia areata. Some clones in this sample may be carry-over from other donors' samples. The CDR3 protein is CASSTGRDYEQYF. CDR3 nucleotides: TGTGCCAGCAGTACGGGGAGGGACTACGAGCAGTACTTC.